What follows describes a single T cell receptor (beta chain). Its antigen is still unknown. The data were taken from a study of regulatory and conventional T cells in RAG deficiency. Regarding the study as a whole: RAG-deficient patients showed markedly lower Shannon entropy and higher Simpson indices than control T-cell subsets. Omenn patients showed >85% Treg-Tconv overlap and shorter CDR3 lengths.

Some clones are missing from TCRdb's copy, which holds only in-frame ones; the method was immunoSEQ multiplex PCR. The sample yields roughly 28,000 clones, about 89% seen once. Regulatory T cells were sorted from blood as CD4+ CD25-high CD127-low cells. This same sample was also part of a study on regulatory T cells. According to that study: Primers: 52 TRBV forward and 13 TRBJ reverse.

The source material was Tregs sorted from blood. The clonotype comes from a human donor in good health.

The CDR3 here is CASSYDQGPPGIQYF. The CDR3 coding sequence is TGTGCCAGCAGCTATGATCAGGGGCCCCCTGGGATTCAGTACTTC. V gene TRBV5-6 combines with J gene TRBJ2-4, with a tentative D call TRBD1 (6 bases). Germline assignment: CDR1 SGHDT and CDR2 YYEEEE. Between the trimmed V and J ends, which lost 3 bases and 10 bases, there was a span of 20 bases. CDR3 length equals 15 residues.